This T cell receptor (beta chain) derives from a study of blood T cell repertoires in COVID-19. The junction had 11 bases not matched to a gene; V was cut back by 3 bases and J by 3 bases. CDR3 length: 16 amino acids. Germline CDR1 reads SEHNR; CDR2 reads FQNEAQ (reference sequence). Measured with immunoSEQ multiplex PCR; TCRdb has only the in-frame clones, and not every one. The repertoire holds a few hundred thousand clones, with around nine tenths as singletons. Sequencing was done on a sample of PBMCs or T cells enriched from blood (not recorded which). This chain links TRBV7-9 with TRBJ2-7, with 7 bases that match TRBD2. The source of this sequence is a woman aged 25 to 39 who had recovered from COVID-19. CDR3 region: CASSFSATSFNYEQYF. The CDR3 bases are TGTGCCAGCAGCTTCTCCGCGACTAGCTTTAACTACGAGCAGTACTTC.